The 9 T cell receptor beta chains presented below share a single source sample, sequenced in a study of T cell repertoires in cytomegalovirus infection. Antigens of these TCRs are unknown. TCRdb reprocessed the reads with MiXCR, giving one entry per CDR3 protein. The sample includes around 120,000 distinct CDR3 sequences, approximately 24% of them seen just once. The sequencing sample was made of PBMCs, sequenced either directly or after in vitro stimulation (not recorded which). These receptors all stem from a human donor in good health (CMV status not recorded). Some clones in this sample may be carry-over from other donors' samples.

The chain carries TRBV24-1 and TRBJ2-2; TRBD2 might be the D (5 bases). CDR3 length: 12 residues. Germline CDR1 and CDR2: KGHDR and SFDVKD. The V gene lost 8 bases and the J gene lost 6 bases, with 9 bases spanning the gap. Here the CDR3 reads CATKGLAGELFF. CDR3 bases: TGTGCCACCAAAGGACTCGCCGGGGAGCTGTTTTTT.

A note on this clonotype: A much larger clone sits a single nucleotide away, making a read error possible. The chain has TRBV4-3 and TRBJ2-3; 8 bases fit TRBD1. The V and J ends lost 7 bases and 4 bases, in that order; junction bases with no gene match: 7. The V gene's germline CDR1 is LGHNA and CDR2 YSLEER. This CDR3 has 14 amino acids. Here the CDR3 DNA reads TGCGCCAGCATCTACGGACAGGGCCCAGATACGCAGTATTTT. Translated: CASIYGQGPDTQYF.

The V gene is TRBV12-3 or TRBV12-4, the J gene TRBJ2-7; 7 nucleotides line up with TRBD1. The CDR3 totals 12 residues. After removal of 6 bases from V and 5 bases from J, the junction contained 4 bases not matched to a gene. The CDR3: CASSRTGHEQYV. In DNA form, the CDR3 reads TGTGCCAGCAGCCGGACAGGACACGAGCAGTACGTC.

This clonotype has just a few counts. The chain links TRBV6-2 or TRBV6-3 to TRBJ2-7; the match to TRBD2 covers 7 bases. V dropped 6 bases and J dropped 1; count of bases not matched to a gene: 6. This CDR3 is 14 amino acids long. The V gene's germline CDR1 is MNHEY and CDR2 SVGEGT. The DNA of the CDR3 is TGTGCCAGCAGCCCAATTAGCGGGTCCTACGAGCAGTACTTC. Amino acid sequence: CASSPISGSYEQYF.

V and J are TRBV9 and TRBJ1-6; D call uncertain. V lost 1 base and J lost 7, with 12 bases in between. Looked up from germline, CDR1 is SGDLS and CDR2 is YYNGEE. This CDR3 comprises 15 residues. This CDR3 is CASSVSPLGNSPLHF. CDR3 in DNA: TGTGCCAGCAGCGTATCACCGCTCGGAAATTCACCCCTCCACTTT.

This clonotype was counted ten times or more. The V gene is TRBV7-2, the J gene TRBJ1-6; D not certain. CDR3 length: 15 residues. V was pared by 2 bases and J by 3 bases, with 8 bases between. The germline gives CDR1 SGHTA, CDR2 FQGNSA. CDR3 sequence: CASSLNLIYNSPLHF. The DNA for the CDR3 is TGTGCCAGCAGCTTAAATCTGATCTATAATTCACCCCTCCACTTT.

This clonotype was picked up a small number of times. The V and J genes are TRBV29-1 and TRBJ1-2, with 7 bases identical to TRBD1. The V gene's germline CDR1 is SQVTM and CDR2 ANQGSEA. J gave up 3 bases and V 5 bases, and 6 bases lay outside the gene matches. The CDR3 runs 13 residues. CDR3 sequence (DNA): TGCAGCGTTCCGAACAGGGGAGACTATGGCTACACCTTC. Its translation is CSVPNRGDYGYTF.

This clonotype has ten or more counts. The rearrangement uses TRBV15 and TRBJ2-7; the match to TRBD2 covers 10 bases. The length of the CDR3 is 17 residues. Germline values: CDR1 LNHNV, CDR2 YYDKDF (reference sequence). V lost 0 bases, J lost 1 base, and 6 bases stayed unmatched. The CDR3 region has the DNA TGTGCCACCAGCAGAGATGCGCTAGCGGGAGTTTCCTACGAGCAGTACGTC. Amino acid sequence: CATSRDALAGVSYEQYV.

This clonotype was seen more than once but under ten times. The V and J genes are TRBV5-1 and TRBJ1-1, with unresolved D. Germline V gives CDR1 SGHRS, CDR2 YFSETQ. This CDR3 comprises 17 residues. V was trimmed by 0 bases and J by 0 bases, leaving 15 bases between them. DNA of the CDR3: TGCGCCAGCAGCTTGGCCATCGGACGGAGCCTGAACACTGAAGCTTTCTTT. Amino acid sequence: CASSLAIGRSLNTEAFF.